The T cell receptor beta chain under discussion was sequenced for a study of blood T cell repertoires in COVID-19. About the research overall: The United States, Italy and Spain were the sources of the acute and convalescent COVID-19 samples. Sources were T cells, B-cell-depleted T cells, or PBMCs; the material itself was cDNA or gDNA.

Original analysis: Estimation of nucleated cell counts was performed using reference gene primer amplification. Generated by immunoSEQ multiplex PCR, the TCRdb table keeps only in-frame clones and is missing some. V, J and clone size were drawn from that table, and D and trimming were deduced from the DNA. The data hold under 150,000 clones, with 70% to 80% observed a single time. The sample consisted of peripheral blood. This TCR was sampled from a human donor in a cohort sampled during active COVID-19.

The CDR3 protein is CAWNRGIGNQPQHF. DNA of the CDR3: TGTGCCTGGAATCGGGGAATTGGCAATCAGCCCCAGCATTTT. The chain links TRBV30 to TRBJ1-5; no definite D call. Germline CDR1 reads GTSNPN; CDR2 reads SVGIG (reference sequence). This CDR3 contains 14 residues. The ends were cut back, 4 bases at V and 2 bases at J, with 12 bases in the middle.